The 14 T cell receptor beta chains presented below share a single source sample, sequenced in a study of blood T cell repertoires in COVID-19 (dated by TCRdb to the early 2020s). Library construction relied on the immunoSEQ multiplex PCR assay. TCRdb retrieved this table from immuneACCESS and kept in-frame rearrangements only. Not all clones are present; in checked studies, unresolved V genes account for under half, and no reason is known for the remainder. The sample table lists roughly 440,000 clones, more than 70% of them with a count of one. The top ten hold around 12% of the sample. Sequencing used peripheral blood. These receptors originate from a woman aged 45-59 years with COVID-19, enrolled during active disease.

This chain joins TRBV3-1 (or the pseudogene TRBV3-2) and TRBJ1-2, with D perhaps matching TRBD1 (5 bases). This CDR3 is built from 15 residues. CDR1 and CDR2 (germline): LGHDT, YNNKEL (reference sequence). V gave up 3 bases and J gave up 2 bases, with 13 bases separating them. CDR3 bases: TGTGCCAGCAGCCAGGGAAGCAGGGCCAACTATGGCTACACCTTC. Translating gives CASSQGSRANYGYTF.

The V and J genes are TRBV5-8 and TRBJ1-1; D not certain. Trimming cost V 3 bases and J 4 bases, with 13 bases left between them. The germline CDR1 and CDR2 sequences are SGHTS and YDEGEE. There are 14 residues in the CDR3. CDR3 amino acids: CASSSGPAGTEAFF. The CDR3, as DNA: TGTGCCAGCAGCTCCGGGCCGGCGGGCACTGAAGCTTTCTTT.

The rearrangement joins TRBV5-1 to TRBJ2-7, with 9 bases lining up with TRBD1. The V gene end was trimmed by 4 bases and the J gene end by 6 bases; junction bases not matched to a gene: 8. This CDR3 region has 14 residues. Germline V CDR1 and CDR2: SGHRS, YFSETQ. CDR3 bases: TGCGCCAGCAGCCCTACCGCGGACAGGGGCGAGCAGTACTTC. Protein: CASSPTADRGEQYF.

The chain couples TRBV7-2 to TRBJ2-1, with 10 bases matching TRBD2. The CDR3 extends over 15 amino acids. Losses at the gene ends were 11 bases for V and 3 bases for J; bases not matched to a gene: 10. CDR1 is SGHTA, CDR2 FQGNSA, per germline. CDR3 residues: CASSVTSGVYNEQFF. In DNA, the CDR3 is TGTGCCTCCTCCGTAACTAGCGGGGTCTACAATGAGCAGTTCTTC.

The chain employs TRBV10-3 and TRBJ2-7; 10 bases agree with TRBD2. Losses at the gene ends were 11 bases for V and 0 bases for J; bases not matched to a gene: 10. The CDR3 contains 15 residues. Looked up from germline, CDR1 is ENHRY and CDR2 is SYGVKD. CDR3 bases: TGTGCCTCCTTCCCAGCGGGGGGGAACTCCTACGAGCAGTACTTC. It is translated as CASFPAGGNSYEQYF.

This clone appeared a single time. The chain uses TRBV30 and TRBJ1-5; maybe TRBD1 (6 bases). V lost 1 base and J lost 9, with 10 bases in between. Germline CDR1 and CDR2: GTSNPN and SVGIG (reference sequence). The CDR3 contains 12 residues. CDR3 region: CAWSDGTSPQHF. CDR3 nucleotide sequence: TGTGCCTGGAGTGATGGGACATCGCCCCAGCATTTT.

The chain combines TRBV24-1 with TRBJ2-4; TRBD1 matches 8 bases. The CDR3 is 14 residues long. CDR1 is KGHDR, CDR2 SFDVKD, per germline. With V trimmed by 4 bases and J by 6 bases, 4 bases remained unmatched. Written as DNA, the CDR3 is TGTGCCACCAGTGACCCCCAGGGGGCAAACATTCAGTACTTC. It codes for CATSDPQGANIQYF.

The J gene is TRBJ1-1, the V gene TRBV6-5; D is unclear. This CDR3 comprises 14 residues. V was shortened by 6 bases and J by 2 bases, with 13 bases between the two germline ends. Germline V gene lookup returns CDR1 MNHEY and CDR2 SVGAGI. CDR3 sequence reads: CASSPTDTNTEAFF. The CDR3 DNA reads TGTGCCAGCAGCCCAACAGATACCAACACTGAAGCTTTCTTT.

The chain carries TRBV7-9 and TRBJ2-7; possibly TRBD1 for D (5 bases). The CDR3 sequence is 11 residues long. Trimming stripped 5 bases from V and 7 bases from J, with 9 bases between. The germline V gene encodes CDR1 SEHNR and CDR2 FQNEAQ (reference sequence). Here the CDR3 reads CASSPRTEQYF. The CDR3 DNA is TGTGCCAGCAGCCCCCGGACAGAGCAGTACTTC.

J is TRBJ1-2 and V is TRBV30; 9 bases fit TRBD1. V lost 3 bases and J lost 6; bases outside the gene matches: 5. The length of the CDR3 is 13 residues. Germline CDR1 and CDR2: GTSNPN and SVGIG (reference sequence). The CDR3 nucleotides read TGTGCCTGGAGGAACAGGGGGCTCGATGGCTACACCTTC. Encoded protein: CAWRNRGLDGYTF.

The J gene is TRBJ1-5, the V gene TRBV28, with TRBD1 as a possible D gene (5 bases). The V and J ends lost 7 bases and 6 bases respectively, with 19 bases between them. This CDR3 has 15 amino acids. CDR1 and CDR2 (germline): MDHEN, SYDVKM. CDR3: CASNRMTVPGQPQHF. In nucleotides, the CDR3 is TGTGCCAGCAACAGGATGACGGTCCCTGGTCAGCCCCAGCATTTT.

The chain recombines TRBV30 with TRBJ1-4; tentative D call: TRBD1 (6 bases). The V gene lost 7 bases and the J gene lost 8 bases, with 23 bases spanning the gap. The CDR3 is 15 amino acids. CDR1 and CDR2 (germline): GTSNPN, SVGIG (reference sequence). CDR3 in amino acids: CAFTRDIVVGEKLFF. Here the CDR3 DNA reads TGTGCCTTTACCCGGGACATCGTCGTTGGAGAAAAACTGTTTTTT.

This sequence joins TRBV30 and TRBJ2-6, with a possible D match to TRBD1 (6 bases). In germline, CDR1 is GTSNPN, CDR2 SVGIG (reference sequence). The germline V and J ends were trimmed by 3 bases and 0 bases, with 12 bases remaining between them. The CDR3 sequence is 16 residues long. DNA for the CDR3: TGTGCCTGGAGGCACAGGGTCCGCTCTGGGGCCAACGTCCTGACTTTC. This gives the protein CAWRHRVRSGANVLTF.

The chain joins TRBV7-6 to TRBJ2-5; 8 nucleotides align to TRBD2. V lost 5 bases and J lost 2; bases outside the gene matches: 10. The germline V gene encodes CDR1 SGHVS and CDR2 FNYEAQ. CDR3 length equals 16 residues. The CDR3 sequence is CASSRFGGAVQETQYF. CDR3 nucleotide sequence: TGTGCCAGCAGCCGCTTCGGGGGGGCCGTGCAAGAGACCCAGTACTTC. The complete variable domain, with remaining parts taken from reference TRBV7-6 and TRBJ2-5, reads GAGVSQSPRYKVTKRGQDVALRCDPISGHVSLYWYRQALGQGPEFLTYFNYEAQQDKSGLPNDRFSAERPEGSISTLTIQRTEQRDSAMYRCASSRFGGAVQETQYFGPGTRLLVL.